These 32 T cell receptor beta chains originate from one sample sequenced in a study of T-cell reconstitution after alpha-beta-depleted transplantation in children. Using unique molecular identifiers, the investigators prepared the TCRbeta library. TCRdb called the PCR reads again in MiXCR, with one record for every CDR3 protein. Here the sample spans about 230,000 distinct CDR3 sequences, roughly a tenth being singletons. The sequenced sample was PBMCs from the stem cell graft donor, obtained from the stem cell graft. Receptors were obtained from a human donor who donated a stem cell graft to a child with SCID.

This clonotype was observed at least ten times. V usage is TRBV5-1 and J usage is TRBJ1-6; 9 bases map to TRBD1. The CDR3 runs to 16 residues. With 1 base clipped from V and 9 bases from J, the junction kept 8 bases outside the gene matches. CDR1 is SGHRS and CDR2 is YFSETQ in the germline V gene. CDR3 amino acids: CASSLSPTGGTSPLHF. The CDR3 DNA follows: TGCGCCAGCAGCTTGTCCCCGACAGGGGGTACTTCACCCCTCCACTTT.

There are a few counts of this clonotype. V and J are TRBV5-6 and TRBJ2-6; D is unresolved. In germline, CDR1 is SGHDT, CDR2 YYEEEE. V was shortened by 6 bases and J by 4 bases, with 8 bases between the two germline ends. The CDR3 contains 13 residues. CDR3 in DNA: TGTGCCAGCACCCGTCTAGGGGCCAACGTCCTGACTTTC. Protein sequence: CASTRLGANVLTF.

This clonotype came up many times. This chain joins TRBV7-9 and TRBJ1-1; D is unresolved. CDR3 length: 10 amino acids. The V gene lost 5 bases and the J gene lost 4 bases, with 2 bases spanning the gap. In germline, CDR1 is SEHNR, CDR2 FQNEAQ (reference sequence). In DNA form, the CDR3 reads TGTGCCAGCAGCCCCACTGAAGCTTTCTTT. Protein: CASSPTEAFF.

This clonotype came up many times. This chain links TRBV7-8 with TRBJ2-5; 9 nucleotides align to TRBD2. Trimming removed 1 base from V and 6 bases from J; junction bases left unmatched: 3. CDR1 is SGHVS and CDR2 is FQNEAQ in the germline V gene. CDR3 size: 14 residues. This chain's CDR3 is CASSLEAGGKTQYF. The CDR3 nucleotides read TGTGCCAGCAGCTTAGAAGCGGGGGGAAAGACCCAGTACTTC.

About this clonotype itself: A read error may produce the germline difference seen at one junction end. This chain uses TRBV12-3 or TRBV12-4 with TRBJ2-3; no clear D. This CDR3 has 13 residues. CDR3 sequence reads: CASCSESTHTQYF. The CDR3 bases are TGTGCCAGCTGTTCGGAAAGCACACATACGCAGTATTTT.

The chain employs TRBV5-1 and TRBJ1-1; 7 bases align to TRBD1. Per the germline V gene, CDR1 is SGHRS and CDR2 is YFSETQ. The CDR3 covers 15 residues. J lost 4 bases, V lost 4 bases, and 10 bases had no gene match. The CDR3 spells CASSNNRGGGTEAFF. In DNA, the CDR3 is TGCGCCAGCAGCAATAACAGGGGAGGGGGCACTGAAGCTTTCTTT. The full variable domain, in which reference TRBV5-1 and TRBJ1-1 provide the parts outside the CDR3, is KAGVTQTPRYLIKTRGQQVTLSCSPISGHRSVSWYQQTPGQGLQFLFEYFSETQRNKGNFPGRFSGRQFSNSRSEMNVSTLELGDSALYLCASSNNRGGGTEAFFGQGTRLTVV.

This clonotype was seen many times. This chain uses TRBV11-2 with TRBJ1-1, with D unclear. In germline, CDR1 is SGHAT, CDR2 FQNNGV. V was pared by 5 bases and J by 4 bases, with 14 bases between. The CDR3 has 14 amino acids. The CDR3 loop reads CASSPSAPTTEAFF. The CDR3 bases are TGTGCCAGCAGCCCCTCGGCCCCGACCACTGAAGCTTTCTTT.

This clonotype was counted a few times. This rearrangement joins TRBV14 to TRBJ1-1; no reliable D call. CDR1 SGHDN and CDR2 FVKESK come from the germline V gene. The CDR3 has 15 residues. Trimming pared 0 bases from V and 3 bases from J, leaving 11 bases between. The CDR3 nucleotides read TGTGCCAGCAGCCAAGATGTCCGTCTCTACACTGAAGCTTTCTTT. It codes for CASSQDVRLYTEAFF.

This clonotype has just a few counts. This chain joins TRBV20-1 and TRBJ2-5, with TRBD1 matching 10 bases. From germline, CDR1 is DFQATT and CDR2 SNEGSKA (reference sequence). After removal of 5 bases from V and 5 bases from J, the junction contained 5 bases not matched to a gene. The CDR3 loop spans 13 amino acids. The CDR3 spells CSAGDRGKETQYF. The CDR3 DNA reads as TGCAGTGCTGGGGACAGGGGAAAGGAGACCCAGTACTTC.

This clonotype has only a few counts. The rearrangement uses TRBV20-1 and TRBJ2-1; no definite D call. This CDR3 contains 14 residues. CDR1 and CDR2 (germline): DFQATT, SNEGSKA (reference sequence). Trimming pared 3 bases from V and 2 bases from J, leaving 11 bases between. For the CDR3, the DNA is TGCAGTGCTAGTTGGCCAACGACCTACAATGAGCAGTTCTTC. It yields the protein CSASWPTTYNEQFF.

This clonotype was seen many times. This chain connects TRBV12-3 or TRBV12-4 to TRBJ1-2; no clear D gene. This CDR3 spans 13 amino acids. The germline V and J ends were trimmed by 5 bases and 2 bases, with 9 bases remaining between them. The CDR3 spells CASSPVGNYGYTF. CDR3 in DNA: TGTGCCAGCAGTCCCGTAGGCAACTATGGCTACACCTTC.

This clonotype was counted at least ten times. This chain connects TRBV5-1 to TRBJ1-4; D uncertain. The ends were cut back, 4 bases at V and 4 bases at J, with 14 bases in the middle. CDR3 length equals 15 residues. Germline CDR1 and CDR2: SGHRS and YFSETQ. The CDR3 DNA is TGCGCCAGCAGCCCGTTGGACGGGTATAATGAAAAACTGTTTTTT. This encodes CASSPLDGYNEKLFF. Variable domain in full (rest from reference TRBV5-1 and TRBJ1-4): KAGVTQTPRYLIKTRGQQVTLSCSPISGHRSVSWYQQTPGQGLQFLFEYFSETQRNKGNFPGRFSGRQFSNSRSEMNVSTLELGDSALYLCASSPLDGYNEKLFFGSGTQLSVL.

This clonotype was observed many times. V gene TRBV6-1 combines with J gene TRBJ2-5; possible D gene TRBD1, 6 bases. Germline lookup yields CDR1 MNHNS and CDR2 SASEGT. The V and J ends lost 8 bases and 2 bases respectively, with 15 bases between them. CDR3 length: 14 residues. Here the CDR3 reads CASRRTDFQETQYF. The DNA of the CDR3 is TGTGCCAGCCGGAGGACAGATTTTCAAGAGACCCAGTACTTC.

This clonotype was observed many times. The DNA of the CDR3 is TGCGCCACCAGAACCGGGACTAGCGACACCGGGGAGCTGTTTTTT. Its translation: CATRTGTSDTGELFF. This chain connects TRBV5-1 to TRBJ2-2; 10 bases agree with TRBD2. Germline V gene lookup returns CDR1 SGHRS and CDR2 YFSETQ. The CDR3 sequence is 15 residues long. Unmatched junction bases numbered 8, after V lost 9 bases and J lost 3 bases.

On this clonotype: It is likely a read error: a sequence one base away is far more abundant. The V gene is TRBV5-1, the J gene TRBJ1-1; D gene ambiguous. CDR3 size: 12 residues. Germline-derived CDR1 and CDR2 are SGHRS and YFSETQ. DNA for the CDR3: TGCGCCAGCAGGTTGGGGAACACTGAAGCTTTCTTT. Translating gives CASRLGNTEAFF.

This clonotype was seen many times. The V gene is TRBV20-1, the J gene TRBJ2-5, with 9 bases aligning to TRBD2. There are 15 residues in the CDR3. The germline gives CDR1 DFQATT, CDR2 SNEGSKA (reference sequence). V lost 3 bases to trimming and J lost 5 bases; unmatched junction nucleotides: 10. CDR3 sequence: CSARSGGGAGETQYF. CDR3 bases: TGCAGTGCTAGGAGCGGCGGGGGGGCCGGGGAGACCCAGTACTTC.

This clonotype was picked up many times. The chain is built from TRBV12-3 or TRBV12-4 and TRBJ2-4; D assignment may be TRBD1 or TRBD2 (6 bases each). The CDR3 spans 18 residues. Trimming pared 3 bases from V and 1 base from J, leaving 19 bases between. CDR3 loop: CASSFGGPVGMAKNIQYF. CDR3 in DNA: TGTGCCAGCAGTTTTGGGGGGCCAGTTGGGATGGCCAAAAACATTCAGTACTTC.

Only a few counts were recorded for this clonotype. The chain uses TRBV5-1 and TRBJ2-5; D is tentatively TRBD1 or TRBD2 (5 bases each). Germline V gives CDR1 SGHRS, CDR2 YFSETQ. This CDR3 spans 16 amino acids. V lost 0 bases to trimming and J lost 4 bases, with 16 bases between them. Here the CDR3 reads CASSLVFEGKGETQYF. In DNA form, the CDR3 reads TGCGCCAGCAGCTTGGTTTTTGAGGGGAAGGGAGAGACCCAGTACTTC.

This clonotype showed up many times. J is TRBJ1-4 and V is TRBV18; 8 bases map to TRBD1. Germline CDR1 and CDR2: KGHSH and LQKENI. Trimming removed 3 bases from V and 3 bases from J; junction bases left unmatched: 9. There are 17 residues in the CDR3. CDR3 sequence: CASSPTTGVAANEKLFF. The DNA of the CDR3 is TGTGCCAGCTCACCGACGACAGGGGTTGCAGCTAATGAAAAACTGTTTTTT.

In its sample, this clonotype was seen many times. V gene TRBV6-5 combines with J gene TRBJ1-1; D uncertain. Germline assignment: CDR1 MNHEY and CDR2 SVGAGI. This CDR3 region has 15 residues. Trimming removed 2 bases at V and 6 bases at J, with 16 bases between. The CDR3 reads CASSYRHGRTSEAFF. Written as DNA, the CDR3 is TGTGCCAGCAGTTACAGGCACGGACGGACCTCTGAAGCTTTCTTT.

This clonotype was seen repeatedly, ten times or more. This chain links TRBV5-1 with TRBJ1-5, with D maybe TRBD1 (5 bases). The CDR3 loop spans 14 amino acids. Deletions cut 0 bases from V and 10 bases from J, with 14 bases between. CDR1 and CDR2 (germline): SGHRS, YFSETQ. CDR3 sequence: CASSLGDGGSPQHF. CDR3 DNA sequence: TGCGCCAGCAGCTTGGGGGACGGGGGGAGTCCCCAGCATTTT.

Ten or more counts support this clonotype. The V and J genes are TRBV7-2 and TRBJ2-3, with TRBD2 matching 9 bases. This CDR3 region has 15 residues. V lost 3 bases and J lost 4; bases outside the gene matches: 5. Germline V CDR1 and CDR2: SGHTA, FQGNSA. CDR3 DNA: TGTGCCAGCAGCTTCGTTGGCGGGGGGGCAGATACGCAGTATTTT. Protein: CASSFVGGGADTQYF.

In this sample, this clonotype turned up many times. The chain couples TRBV2 to TRBJ2-7; D gene unclear. Trimming cost V 6 bases and J 6 bases, with 15 bases left between them. The CDR3 extends over 13 amino acids. CDR1 is SNHLY and CDR2 is FYNNEI in the germline V gene. The CDR3 DNA follows: TGTGCCAGCAGCCAGACATATTCTGGCGAGCAGTACTTC. Translation: CASSQTYSGEQYF.

This clonotype showed up many times. The rearrangement uses TRBV5-1 and TRBJ2-7, with TRBD1 matching over 8 bases. Germline trimming cut 1 base from V and 3 bases from J; bases unmatched to any gene: 6. Per the germline V gene, CDR1 is SGHRS and CDR2 is YFSETQ. This CDR3 is built from 15 residues. CDR3 in amino acids: CASSLSGQGSYEQYF. The CDR3, as DNA: TGCGCCAGCAGCTTGTCAGGACAGGGAAGCTACGAGCAGTACTTC.

DNA for the CDR3: TGTGCCAGCACCCCCTATCCAGAAACGGCTTTCTTT. Protein: CASTPYPETAFF. The chain links TRBV28 to TRBJ1-1, with D unclear. V was clipped by 7 bases and J by 11 bases, with 17 bases between them. The length of the CDR3 is 12 residues. Per germline, CDR1 MDHEN and CDR2 SYDVKM.

The chain links TRBV5-6 to TRBJ2-1; weak D call: TRBD2 (6 bases). Germline V gene data show CDR1 as SGHDT and CDR2 as YYEEEE. CDR3 length: 15 residues. Between the trimmed V and J ends, which lost 0 bases and 10 bases, there was a span of 17 bases. The CDR3 sequence is CASSLARDLPNEQFF. CDR3 coding DNA: TGTGCCAGCAGCTTGGCCCGGGACTTACCAAACGAGCAGTTCTTC.

This clonotype has at least ten counts. This chain uses TRBV7-2 with TRBJ2-7; 10 bases are shared with TRBD2. The J segment lost 0 bases and the V segment lost 1 base, leaving 0 bases of the junction unmatched. The CDR3 totals 15 residues. Germline values: CDR1 SGHTA, CDR2 FQGNSA. The CDR3 reads CASSLVAGGSYEQYF. CDR3 sequence (DNA): TGTGCCAGCAGCTTAGTAGCGGGGGGCTCCTACGAGCAGTACTTC.

V is TRBV20-1 and J is TRBJ2-1, with 9 bases identical to TRBD2. V dropped 1 base and J dropped 13; count of bases not matched to a gene: 20. The V gene's germline CDR1 is DFQATT and CDR2 SNEGSKA (reference sequence). CDR3 length: 17 amino acids. This CDR3 is CSARGRRGEKAGGCQFF. As DNA, the CDR3 is TGCAGTGCTAGAGGGCGTAGAGGGGAAAAGGCGGGGGGGTGTCAGTTCTTC.

This clonotype occurred many times. This sequence joins TRBV12-3 or TRBV12-4 and TRBJ2-4; D may be TRBD2 (5 bases). This CDR3 contains 15 residues. The V end lost 6 bases, the J end lost 0 bases, and 12 bases lay between the germline ends. CDR3 residues: CASSAWGAAKNIQYF. The CDR3 nucleotides read TGTGCCAGCAGCGCCTGGGGAGCAGCCAAAAACATTCAGTACTTC.

J is TRBJ2-1 and V is TRBV5-1; TRBD2 aligns across 7 bases. This CDR3 comprises 12 residues. J lost 12 bases, V lost 2 bases, and 5 bases had no gene match. From germline, CDR1 is SGHRS and CDR2 YFSETQ. CDR3 sequence: CASSFSGGGQFF. The DNA for the CDR3 is TGCGCCAGCAGCTTTAGCGGCGGGGGGCAGTTCTTC.

The table lists this clonotype with many counts. The DNA of the CDR3 is TGCAGCGTTGTGGGGACAGAAAACTCTGGAAACACCATATATTTT. It translates to CSVVGTENSGNTIYF. The chain couples TRBV29-1 to TRBJ1-3; TRBD1 aligns across 7 bases. The junction had 6 bases not matched to a gene; V was cut back by 4 bases and J by 0 bases. Germline CDR1 SQVTM, CDR2 ANQGSEA. CDR3 length equals 15 residues.

This clonotype has a count of ten or more. The chain uses TRBV12-3 or TRBV12-4 and TRBJ2-1, with D unresolved. This CDR3 region has 12 residues. V lost 7 bases and J lost 4, with 8 bases in between. The CDR3 sequence is CASTLEYNEQFF. CDR3 DNA: TGTGCCAGCACCCTGGAGTACAATGAGCAGTTCTTC.